These 16 T cell receptor beta chains share one sample of origin, sequenced in a study of T cell responses to AZD1222 COVID-19 vaccine. The data were produced by immunoSEQ multiplex PCR, yet TCRdb's version contains in-frame clones alone and is incomplete. The sample contains approximately 89,000 clones, around nine tenths of which appear only once. This material consisted of peripheral blood, taken on day 0 of AZD1222 vaccination. The receptors were gathered from an adult in good health.

The gene calls are TRBV25-1 and TRBJ2-2; D is unclear. The CDR3 covers 13 residues. The germline V gene has CDR1 MGHDK and CDR2 SYGVNS. The V and J ends lost 3 bases and 5 bases respectively, with 7 bases between them. For the CDR3, the DNA is TGTGCCAGCAGTGATACACAAACCGGGGAGCTGTTTTTT. This encodes CASSDTQTGELFF.

The chain employs TRBV10-3 and TRBJ2-7; the match to TRBD1 covers 12 bases. CDR1 ENHRY and CDR2 SYGVKD come from the germline V gene. The CDR3 runs to 15 residues. Unmatched junction bases numbered 3, after V lost 1 base and J lost 5 bases. The CDR3 protein is CAISEFGTGGNEQYF. Here the CDR3 DNA reads TGTGCCATCAGTGAGTTCGGGACAGGGGGCAACGAGCAGTACTTC.

V and J are TRBV2 and TRBJ1-2; 9 bases are shared with TRBD1. This CDR3 has 19 amino acids. The germline V gene has CDR1 SNHLY and CDR2 FYNNEI. V gave up 1 base and J gave up 0 bases; unmatched junction bases: 12. This CDR3 reads CASSEVSHMGTGPNYGYTF. The DNA for the CDR3 is TGTGCCAGCAGTGAAGTATCGCATATGGGGACAGGGCCTAACTATGGCTACACCTTC.

The gene calls are TRBV6-6 and TRBJ1-5; D is possibly TRBD1 (6 bases). The CDR3 is 16 residues long. Germline V gene data show CDR1 as MNHNY and CDR2 as SVGAGI (reference sequence). V dropped 0 bases and J dropped 2 bases, with 11 bases sitting between them. The CDR3 reads CASSYSGRGGNQPQHF. Written as DNA, the CDR3 is TGTGCCAGCAGTTACTCGGGCAGGGGCGGCAATCAGCCCCAGCATTTT.

The chain carries TRBV11-2 and TRBJ2-3, with 7 bases lining up with TRBD1. Trimming cost V 5 bases and J 0 bases; bases outside gene matches: 8. The CDR3 length is 16 residues. Germline CDR1 reads SGHAT; CDR2 reads FQNNGV. Here the CDR3 reads CASSPDRDVSTDTQYF. The CDR3 DNA sequence: TGTGCCAGCAGCCCAGACAGGGATGTAAGCACAGATACGCAGTATTTT.

This chain links TRBV5-1 with TRBJ1-3; D call uncertain. V lost 4 bases and J 7 bases, leaving 12 bases between the germline ends. In germline, CDR1 is SGHRS, CDR2 YFSETQ. The CDR3 is 13 amino acids. The DNA for the CDR3 is TGCGCCAGCAGCCCCAGAACCGGGAACACCATATATTTT. This codes for CASSPRTGNTIYF. The full variable domain, its missing parts supplied by reference TRBV5-1 and TRBJ1-3, is KAGVTQTPRYLIKTRGQQVTLSCSPISGHRSVSWYQQTPGQGLQFLFEYFSETQRNKGNFPGRFSGRQFSNSRSEMNVSTLELGDSALYLCASSPRTGNTIYFGEGSWLTVV.

The V gene is TRBV4-2, the J gene TRBJ1-5; TRBD1 matches 8 bases. The CDR3 length is 19 residues. The germline CDR1 and CDR2 sequences are LGHNA and YNFKEQ. After removal of 0 bases from V and 0 bases from J, the junction contained 10 bases not matched to a gene. Written as DNA, the CDR3 is TGTGCCAGCAGCCAAGAAAGGCCGGACAGGGTAAATAGCAATCAGCCCCAGCATTTT. It translates to CASSQERPDRVNSNQPQHF.

The genes are TRBV7-2 and TRBJ1-2, with D maybe TRBD1 (6 bases). The CDR3 consists of 15 residues. CDR1 SGHTA and CDR2 FQGNSA come from the germline V gene. Trimming stripped 1 base from V and 6 bases from J, with 15 bases between. The DNA for the CDR3 is TGTGCCAGCAGCTTAGGTGGACAGTTGAAGGATGGCTACACCTTC. This encodes CASSLGGQLKDGYTF.

This clone was counted a few times. The chain links TRBV7-2 to TRBJ1-2, with D tentatively TRBD1 (5 bases). Looked up from germline, CDR1 is SGHTA and CDR2 is FQGNSA. CDR3 length: 17 residues. V lost 1 base to trimming and J lost 3 bases, with 18 bases between them. Here the CDR3 reads CASSLESGLSPYYGYTF. The CDR3, as DNA: TGTGCCAGCAGCTTAGAGTCAGGGCTGAGCCCCTACTATGGCTACACCTTC. Full variable domain (remainder filled in from reference TRBV7-2 and TRBJ1-2): GAGVSQSPSNKVTEKGKDVELRCDPISGHTALYWYRQSLGQGLEFLIYFQGNSAPDKSGLPSDRFSAERTGGSVSTLTIQRTQQEDSAVYLCASSLESGLSPYYGYTFGSGTRLTVV.

V and J are TRBV30 and TRBJ2-2; 8 bases line up with TRBD1. The CDR3 covers 15 residues. The germline V gene encodes CDR1 GTSNPN and CDR2 SVGIG (reference sequence). V gave up 1 base and J gave up 0 bases; unmatched junction bases: 1. CDR3 DNA sequence: TGTGCCTGGAGTGAGGACAGGGCGAACACCGGGGAGCTGTTTTTT. Translated, it gives CAWSEDRANTGELFF. Based on the CDR3 plus reference TRBV30 and TRBJ2-2, the full variable domain is SQTIHQWPATLVQPVGSPLSLECTVEGTSNPNLYWYRQAAGRGLQLLFYSVGIGQISSEVPQNLSASRPQDRQFILSSKKLLLSDSGFYLCAWSEDRANTGELFFGEGSRLTVL.

V usage is TRBV6-5 and J usage is TRBJ2-7; 7 bases are shared with TRBD1. J lost 2 bases, V lost 7 bases, and 5 bases had no gene match. The CDR3 is made up of 13 amino acids. Germline CDR1 is MNHEY and CDR2 is SVGAGI. The CDR3 loop reads CASTLGQAYEQYF. CDR3 DNA: TGTGCCAGCACCCTCGGACAGGCCTACGAGCAGTACTTC.

V gene TRBV4-3 combines with J gene TRBJ1-4; 10 bases agree with TRBD1. CDR3 length equals 16 residues. The V and J ends lost 1 base and 7 bases, in that order; junction bases with no gene match: 6. Germline V gives CDR1 LGHNA, CDR2 YSLEER. The CDR3 spells CASSQGVGQGGEKLFF. Here the CDR3 DNA reads TGCGCCAGCAGCCAAGGGGTTGGACAGGGGGGTGAAAAACTGTTTTTT.

This clone has only one observation. The junction shows a germline mismatch at one end, possibly a read error. The chain links TRBV6-2 or TRBV6-3 to TRBJ1-5; maybe TRBD1 (5 bases). Germline loops: CDR1 MNHEY, CDR2 SVGEGT. This CDR3 comprises 13 residues. The CDR3 loop reads CASSYTAGTNMDF. The CDR3 DNA sequence: TGTGCCAGCAGTTACACAGCCGGGACTAATATGGATTTT.

This chain joins TRBV29-1 and TRBJ1-1; TRBD1 agrees at 9 bases. The J segment lost 5 bases and the V segment lost 6 bases, leaving 7 bases of the junction unmatched. Germline V gene data show CDR1 as SQVTM and CDR2 as ANQGSEA. This CDR3 comprises 13 residues. The CDR3 loop reads CSVIQGAGTEAFF. CDR3 DNA: TGCAGCGTGATACAGGGGGCCGGGACTGAAGCTTTCTTT.

The V and J genes are TRBV6-5 and TRBJ2-7; no clear D gene. The germline V gene has CDR1 MNHEY and CDR2 SVGAGI. V lost 6 bases and J 0 bases, leaving 15 bases between the germline ends. The CDR3 contains 15 residues. In nucleotides, the CDR3 is TGTGCCAGCAGAATCTTTCCTACCGACTCCTACGAGCAGTACTTC. It codes for CASRIFPTDSYEQYF.

This chain joins TRBV5-1 and TRBJ2-7; D unclear. V shed 5 bases and J shed 4 bases, with 7 bases lying between them. This CDR3 has 11 residues. Germline values: CDR1 SGHRS, CDR2 YFSETQ. Written as DNA, the CDR3 is TGCGCCAGCAGTCAAAATTACGAGCAGTACTTC. This sequence encodes CASSQNYEQYF.